The 3 T cell receptor beta chains reported below all come from one sample, sequenced in a study of T cell repertoires and Cas9 in healthy adults. This table comes from immunoSEQ multiplex PCR, and its TCRdb copy is limited to in-frame clones, with some not included. The sample shows some 15,000 clones, 80% to 90% of them seen only once. Input material: Tregs (CD4+, CD25+, CD127-, CD137-, CD154-) from PBMCs; culture status not recorded. All receptors derive from a human donor in good health.

The genes are TRBV7-9 and TRBJ2-5; 8 bases match TRBD2. The CDR3 sequence is 14 residues long. V lost 5 bases to trimming and J lost 5 bases; unmatched junction nucleotides: 7. Germline V CDR1 and CDR2: SEHNR, FQNEAQ (reference sequence). In DNA form, the CDR3 reads TGTGCCAGCAGCGACCGGGGACTAGTGGAGACCCAGTACTTC. Protein: CASSDRGLVETQYF.

This chain uses TRBV4-1 with TRBJ2-3; D gene uncertain. Trimming took off 2 bases at V and 5 bases at J, with 11 bases between the two ends. The germline CDR1 and CDR2 sequences are MGHRA and YSYEKL. CDR3 length equals 14 residues. The CDR3 bases are TGCGCCAGCAGCCAATCTCAGCTTCGAGATACGCAGTATTTT. Translating it yields CASSQSQLRDTQYF.

Only a few counts were recorded for this clone. V is TRBV28 and J is TRBJ2-4, with TRBD1 matching over 7 bases. The CDR3 sequence is 14 residues long. Germline V CDR1 and CDR2: MDHEN, SYDVKM. Germline trimming cut 5 bases from V and 8 bases from J; bases unmatched to any gene: 9. The CDR3 DNA reads TGTGCCAGCAGTCCCGGGACAGCAAGCCACATTCAGTACTTC. Translating it yields CASSPGTASHIQYF.